This is a list of T cell receptor beta chains from one sample in a study of cytomegalovirus exposure and HLA in healthy donors. Some clones are missing from TCRdb's copy, which holds only in-frame ones; the method was immunoSEQ multiplex PCR. Of about 120,000 clones listed, around 63% are singletons. Sequencing input: PBMCs. These TCRs come from a man aged 35 to 55 in good health and CMV-seropositive. Each CDR3 is given with its conserved first and last residue. The D gene is left open where the match is weak. Size tells how often a clone was seen (once, few, many) or the class of an expanded clone, and some rows leave it out.

. . 11 TRBJ2-7 TRBV6-1 CASSEATGAYF TGTGCCAGCAGTGAAGCGACAGGAGCGTACTTC
. . 17 TRBJ1-2 TRBV28 CASSFGQGSGVFLGYTF TGTGCCAGCAGTTTTGGGCAGGGTTCGGGTGTGTTCCTTGGCTACACCTTC
TRBD1 medium-sized 14 TRBJ2-7 TRBV6-1 CASTRQGAGYEQYF TGTGCCAGCACCCGACAGGGGGCAGGATACGAGCAGTACTTC
. . 14 TRBJ1-1 TRBV12-5 CASGSTRRGTEAFF TGTGCTAGTGGTTCTACGCGTAGGGGCACTGAAGCTTTCTTT
TRBD2 . 18 TRBJ2-2 TRBV5-6 CASSPWTSGFANTGELFF TGTGCCAGCAGCCCCTGGACTAGCGGGTTCGCGAACACCGGGGAGCTGTTTTTT
. . 15 TRBJ1-3 TRBV9 CASSVDMVVGNTIYF TGTGCCAGCAGCGTAGACATGGTGGTAGGAAACACCATATATTTT
TRBD2 . 14 TRBJ2-5 TRBV28 CASRFLAGLETQYF TGTGCCAGCAGGTTCCTAGCGGGACTTGAGACCCAGTACTTC
TRBD2 few 18 TRBJ2-7 TRBV5-1 CASSLTTSGRAAENEQYF TGCGCCAGCAGCCTGACGACTAGCGGGAGGGCAGCGGAAAACGAGCAGTACTTC
. . 13 TRBJ2-1 TRBV6-6 CASSTTGYNEQFF TGTGCCAGCAGTACGACAGGCTACAATGAGCAGTTCTTC
. . 14 TRBJ2-5 TRBV7-9 CASSLASRGETQYF TGTGCCAGCAGCTTAGCTAGCCGGGGAGAGACCCAGTACTTC
. few 15 TRBJ2-1 TRBV6-5 CASSRPGLGNNEQFF TGTGCCAGCAGCCGACCGGGACTGGGGAACAATGAGCAGTTCTTC
TRBD1 few 16 TRBJ1-5 TRBV4-1 CASSQEATGAPQPQHF TGCGCCAGCAGCCAAGAAGCAACAGGGGCTCCTCAGCCCCAGCATTTT
TRBD1 . 15 TRBJ1-2 TRBV19 CASSIVGQLNYGYTF TGTGCCAGTAGTATTGTGGGACAGTTAAACTATGGCTACACCTTC
. few 13 TRBJ1-1 TRBV2 CASSAQMNTEAFF TGTGCCAGCAGTGCACAAATGAACACTGAAGCTTTCTTT
. . 12 TRBJ1-1 TRBV5-3 CARRGGNTEAFF TGTGCCAGAAGGGGGGGGAACACTGAAGCTTTCTTT
. few 15 TRBJ2-3 TRBV6-5 CASRDAGTPTDTQYF TGTGCCAGCAGGGACGCCGGGACTCCTACAGATACGCAGTATTTT
. . 15 TRBJ2-7 TRBV4-1 CASSQGEGYGYEQYF TGCGCCAGCAGCCAAGGTGAGGGATACGGCTACGAGCAGTACTTC
. . 12 TRBJ2-7 TRBV7-2 CASSLPVLEQYF TGTGCCAGCAGCTTACCAGTTCTCGAGCAGTACTTC
TRBD1 few 14 TRBJ1-1 TRBV6-5 CASSPYLGQGSTFF TGTGCCAGCAGCCCTTATCTTGGACAGGGATCGACTTTCTTT
TRBD1 . 15 TRBJ2-5 TRBV19 CASSILDRDQETQYF TGTGCCAGTAGTATACTGGACAGGGACCAAGAGACCCAGTACTTC
. . 15 TRBJ1-3 TRBV19 CASSTPLFSGNTIYF TGTGCCAGTAGTACGCCACTCTTCTCTGGAAACACCATATATTTT
. . 13 TRBJ2-3 TRBV5-4 CASSLDDRDTQYF TGTGCCAGCAGCTTGGATGATAGAGATACGCAGTATTTT